This TCR beta chain was sequenced for a study of blood T cell repertoires in COVID-19. About the study: The United States, Italy and Spain were the sources of the acute and convalescent COVID-19 samples.

Per the study methods: For nucleated cells, counts were estimated from reference gene primer amplification. TCRdb's copy holds only in-frame clones and misses some; the assay was immunoSEQ multiplex PCR. D and trimming come from the DNA, and the V and J calls and clone size come from that table. Among about 130,000 clones listed, roughly 91% were seen once. The J segment lost 7 bases and the V segment lost 4 bases, leaving 8 bases of the junction unmatched. The CDR3 covers 15 residues. Germline lookup yields CDR1 SGHRS and CDR2 YFSETQ. Specimen: peripheral blood. The chain has TRBV5-1 and TRBJ1-6; 7 bases fit TRBD1. The receptor's source is a man in his 60s with COVID-19, enrolled during active disease. The CDR3 DNA sequence: TGCGCCAGCAGCACTGACAGGGTGCAAAATTCACCCCTCCACTTT. Translated, it gives CASSTDRVQNSPLHF.